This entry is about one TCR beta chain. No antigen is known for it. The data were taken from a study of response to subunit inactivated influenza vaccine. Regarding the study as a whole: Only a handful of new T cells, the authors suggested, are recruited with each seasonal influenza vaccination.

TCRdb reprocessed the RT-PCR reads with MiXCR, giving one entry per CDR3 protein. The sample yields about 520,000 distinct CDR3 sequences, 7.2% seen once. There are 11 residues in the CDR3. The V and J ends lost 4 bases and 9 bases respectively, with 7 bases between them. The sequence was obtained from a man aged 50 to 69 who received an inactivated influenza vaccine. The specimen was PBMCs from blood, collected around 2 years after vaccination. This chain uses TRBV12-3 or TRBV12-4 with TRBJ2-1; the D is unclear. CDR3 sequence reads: CASSWNLEQFF. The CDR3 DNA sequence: TGTGCCAGCAGTTGGAACCTTGAGCAGTTCTTC.